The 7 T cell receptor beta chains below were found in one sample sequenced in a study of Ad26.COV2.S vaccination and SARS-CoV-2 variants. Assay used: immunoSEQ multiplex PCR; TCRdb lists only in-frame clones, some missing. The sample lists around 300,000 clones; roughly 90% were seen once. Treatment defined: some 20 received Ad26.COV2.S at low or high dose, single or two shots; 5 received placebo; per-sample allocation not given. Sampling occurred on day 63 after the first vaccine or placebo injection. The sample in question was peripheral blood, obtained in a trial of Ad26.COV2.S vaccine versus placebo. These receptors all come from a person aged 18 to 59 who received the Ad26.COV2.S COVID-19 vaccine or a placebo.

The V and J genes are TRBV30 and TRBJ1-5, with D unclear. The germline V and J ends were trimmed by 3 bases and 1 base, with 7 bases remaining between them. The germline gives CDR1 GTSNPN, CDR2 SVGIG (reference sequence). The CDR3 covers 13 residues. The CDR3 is CAWRGSSNQPQHF. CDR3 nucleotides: TGTGCCTGGAGAGGCAGCAGCAATCAGCCCCAGCATTTT.

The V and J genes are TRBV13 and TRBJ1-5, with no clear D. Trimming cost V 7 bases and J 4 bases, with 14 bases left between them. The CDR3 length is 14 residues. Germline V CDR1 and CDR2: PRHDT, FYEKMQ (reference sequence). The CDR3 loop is CASNLWGSNQPQHF. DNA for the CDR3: TGTGCCAGCAACCTGTGGGGTTCTAATCAGCCCCAGCATTTT.

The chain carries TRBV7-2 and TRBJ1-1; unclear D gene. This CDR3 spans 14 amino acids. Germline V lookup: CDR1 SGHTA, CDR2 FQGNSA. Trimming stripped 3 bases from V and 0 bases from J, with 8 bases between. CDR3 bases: TGTGCCAGCAGCTTGAGTTGGATGAACACTGAAGCTTTCTTT. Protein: CASSLSWMNTEAFF.

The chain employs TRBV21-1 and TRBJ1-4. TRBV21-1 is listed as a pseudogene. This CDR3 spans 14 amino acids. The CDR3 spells CASSSRGFNEKLFF. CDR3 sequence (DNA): TGTGCCAGCAGCTCACGAGGATTTAATGAAAAACTGTTTTTT.

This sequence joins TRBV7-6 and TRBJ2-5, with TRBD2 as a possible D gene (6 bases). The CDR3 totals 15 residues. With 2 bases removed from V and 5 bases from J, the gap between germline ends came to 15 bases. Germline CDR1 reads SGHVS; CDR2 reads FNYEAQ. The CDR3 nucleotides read TGTGCCAGCAGCTTATGGAGGGGACGGGAGGAGACCCAGTACTTC. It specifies CASSLWRGREETQYF. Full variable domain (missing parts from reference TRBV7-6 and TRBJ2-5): GAGVSQSPRYKVTKRGQDVALRCDPISGHVSLYWYRQALGQGPEFLTYFNYEAQQDKSGLPNDRFSAERPEGSISTLTIQRTEQRDSAMYRCASSLWRGREETQYFGPGTRLLVL.

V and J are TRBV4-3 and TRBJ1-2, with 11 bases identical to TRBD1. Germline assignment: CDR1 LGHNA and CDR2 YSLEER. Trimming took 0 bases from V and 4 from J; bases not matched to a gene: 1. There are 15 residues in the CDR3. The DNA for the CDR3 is TGCGCCAGCAGCCAAGAGGGACAGGGGGGCTATGGCTACACCTTC. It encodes CASSQEGQGGYGYTF.

As DNA, the CDR3 is TGTGCCAGCACACGCTCCCACCCAGGGAACCTCGCGAACACCGGGGAGCTGTTTTTT. Amino acids: CASTRSHPGNLANTGELFF. The chain has TRBV28 and TRBJ2-2, with D perhaps matching TRBD1 (5 bases). CDR3 length: 19 amino acids. Trimming stripped 7 bases from V and 0 bases from J, with 24 bases between. Germline V gene data show CDR1 as MDHEN and CDR2 as SYDVKM.